This T cell receptor (beta chain) appears in the sequencing data of a study of OX40 agonist ivuxolimab in advanced cancers. As for the study more broadly: Ivuxolimab was a fully human IgG2 agonistic monoclonal antibody targeting the costimulatory receptor OX40 (CD134). Intravenous ivuxolimab was administered to patients every 2 weeks at six dose levels: 0.01, 0.1, 0.3, 1.5, 3 and 10 mg/kg. Of the roughly 52 dose-escalation patients, hepatocellular carcinoma was present in about 20, melanoma in approximately 15, renal cell carcinoma in 9 and head and neck cancer in 9. A male proportion of roughly 85% and a mean age of approximately 62 years, ranging from about 20 to 80, were recorded for the dose-escalation cohort. Patients were allowed to have had prior anti-PD-1, anti-PD-L1 or anti-CTLA-4 therapy, and around two fifths of the dose-escalation patients had been treated with checkpoint inhibitors. Partial responses were achieved by three dose-escalation patients, of whom one had hepatocellular carcinoma and two had cutaneous melanoma. The purpose of peripheral TCRbeta sequencing was to test whether ivuxolimab changed TCR sequence diversity and led to clonal T-cell expansion. The paper covers the monotherapy dose-escalation part of the phase I ivuxolimab trial, which included N of about 50 patients.

Beyond this particular receptor, the publication reports: Clonal expansion of both CD4+ and CD8+ blood T cells was observed from baseline to week 6 at doses 0.1 to 3.0 mg/kg. In the 0.1-3.0 mg/kg groups, partial responders were among the patients with the lowest normalized peripheral clonal expansion, particularly in CD8+ T cells. Low levels of normalized T-cell clonal expansion were also shown by some nonresponding patients. On average, CD8+ T cells showed more expanded clones than CD4+ T cells after ivuxolimab. Antigen specificity was not determined for the clonally expanded peripheral T cells.

Concerning this clone itself: Its antigen is currently not known. Per-base quality was not reported, and no clone a single base away is much larger than it.

To sequence the TCRbeta CDR3 region, genomic DNA was isolated from the sorted cells. The immunoSEQ Assay was used to sequence the TCRbeta CDR3 regions. TCRdb provides this immuneACCESS table in a form limited to in-frame rearrangements. Some clones are lacking; in checked studies, under half of them reflect an unresolved V gene, and why the rest are absent is not known. Across this sample there are 63,000 or so clones, with about 82% seen only once. 1.1% of the sample belongs to the ten largest clones. The trial excluded patients who had a history of autoimmune disease or who were on systemic immunosuppression. Peripheral blood for TCR sequencing was collected from all dose cohorts at baseline, on cycle 4 day 1, and on cycle 7 day 1. The samples were taken from a phase I, first-in-human, multicenter, open-label dose-escalation trial of ivuxolimab. Adults with locally advanced or metastatic melanoma, renal cell, hepatocellular, or head and neck squamous cell carcinoma were enrolled in the trial. Before TCR sequencing, CD4+ T cells and CD8+ T cells from peripheral blood were sorted into separate populations.

The material sequenced was CD4+ or CD8+ T cells sorted from blood, taken in a trial of the OX40 agonist ivuxolimab. The TCR originated in an adult with an advanced solid tumor such as melanoma, head and neck, liver or kidney cancer.

CDR3 loop: CASSQVALVEKLFF. The sequenced DNA is TGCGCCAGCAGCCAAGTTGCTTTAGTTGAAAAACTGTTTTTT. This chain is built from TRBV4-1 and TRBJ1-4, with an unclear D gene assignment. V was cut back by 1 base and J by 7 bases, leaving a gap of 10 bases between them. CDR1 and CDR2 are read off the germline V gene as MGHRA and YSYEKL. The CDR3 holds 14 amino acids from the cysteine to the phenylalanine. Just the 42-base CDR3 DNA is kept, in frame starting at base 1.